This section outlines one T cell receptor (beta chain) sequence together with its context. Antigen specificity is unknown. Libraries of TCR beta came from quantitative 5'-RACE with molecular barcodes. TCRdb redid the calling of the 5' RACE reads with MiXCR, one entry per CDR3 protein. The data hold 300,000 to 350,000 distinct CDR3 sequences, with about 15% observed a single time. In germline, CDR1 is SQVTM, CDR2 ANQGSEA. Trimming removed 4 bases at V and 4 bases at J, with 10 bases between. The CDR3 runs to 12 residues. The data stem from a study of CD8 T cells in ankylosing spondylitis. General study findings and limits: Ankylosing spondylitis blood appeared to be characterized by a TCR beta motif of about eight highly homologous variants.

The chain combines TRBV29-1 with TRBJ1-2; maybe TRBD1 (6 bases). Input material: blood, either unsorted or a sorted T cell fraction (not recorded which). This TCR came from a male donor with ankylosing spondylitis or in good health (not recorded which). This CDR3 is CSVAQGLYGYTF. For the CDR3, the DNA is TGCAGCGTTGCACAGGGTCTCTATGGCTACACCTTC.